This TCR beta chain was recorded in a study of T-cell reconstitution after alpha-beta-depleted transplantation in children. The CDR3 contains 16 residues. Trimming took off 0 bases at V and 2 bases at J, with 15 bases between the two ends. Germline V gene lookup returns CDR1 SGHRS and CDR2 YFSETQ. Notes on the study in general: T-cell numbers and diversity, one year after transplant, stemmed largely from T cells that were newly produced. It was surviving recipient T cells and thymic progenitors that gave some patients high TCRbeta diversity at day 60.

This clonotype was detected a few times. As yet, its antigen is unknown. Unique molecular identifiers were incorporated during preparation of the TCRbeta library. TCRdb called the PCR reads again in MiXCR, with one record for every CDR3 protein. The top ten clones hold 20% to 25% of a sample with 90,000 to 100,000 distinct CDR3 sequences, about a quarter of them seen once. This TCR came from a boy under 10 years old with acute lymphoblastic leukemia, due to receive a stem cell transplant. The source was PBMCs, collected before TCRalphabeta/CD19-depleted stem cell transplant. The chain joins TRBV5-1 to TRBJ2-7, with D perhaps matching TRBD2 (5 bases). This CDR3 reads CASSLAGVEVTYEQYF. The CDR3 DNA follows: TGCGCCAGCAGCTTGGCCGGGGTGGAGGTGACCTACGAGCAGTACTTC. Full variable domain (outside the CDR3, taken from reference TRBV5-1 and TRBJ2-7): KAGVTQTPRYLIKTRGQQVTLSCSPISGHRSVSWYQQTPGQGLQFLFEYFSETQRNKGNFPGRFSGRQFSNSRSEMNVSTLELGDSALYLCASSLAGVEVTYEQYFGPGTRLTVT.